The clone carrying this T cell receptor beta chain has more than one count but fewer than ten. Sequencing was performed with immunoSEQ multiplex PCR; in TCRdb, only in-frame clones are kept and a portion is missing. The table shows 90,000 to 100,000 clones, with 86% occurring only once. This specimen comes from a study of blood T cell repertoires in COVID-19. CDR1 and CDR2 (germline): MDHEN, SYDVKM. The CDR3 extends over 16 amino acids. V was cut by 4 bases and J by 0 bases, with 13 bases left in between. The clonotype was recovered from a man older than 75 with acute or convalescent COVID-19. Specimen: peripheral blood. The chain links TRBV28 to TRBJ1-5; D is ambiguous. The CDR3 bases are TGTGCCAGCAGTTACCGGGGAGCTTATAGCAATCAGCCCCAGCATTTT. Protein sequence: CASSYRGAYSNQPQHF.